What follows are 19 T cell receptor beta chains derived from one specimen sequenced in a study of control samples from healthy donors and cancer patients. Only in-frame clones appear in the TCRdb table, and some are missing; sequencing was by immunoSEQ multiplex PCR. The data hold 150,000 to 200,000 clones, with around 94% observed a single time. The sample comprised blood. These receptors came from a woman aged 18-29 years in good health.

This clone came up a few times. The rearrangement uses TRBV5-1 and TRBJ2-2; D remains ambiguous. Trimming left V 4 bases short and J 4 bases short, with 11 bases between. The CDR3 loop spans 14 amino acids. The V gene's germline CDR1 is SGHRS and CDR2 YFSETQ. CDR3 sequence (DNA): TGCGCCAGCAGCCCAAACGACCCCACCGGGGAGCTGTTTTTT. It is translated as CASSPNDPTGELFF.

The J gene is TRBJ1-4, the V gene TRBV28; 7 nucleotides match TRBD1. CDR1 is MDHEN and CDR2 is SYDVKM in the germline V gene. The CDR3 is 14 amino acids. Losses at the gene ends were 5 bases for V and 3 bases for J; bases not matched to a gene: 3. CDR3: CASSTGTANEKLFF. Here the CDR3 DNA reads TGTGCCAGCAGTACCGGGACAGCTAATGAAAAACTGTTTTTT.

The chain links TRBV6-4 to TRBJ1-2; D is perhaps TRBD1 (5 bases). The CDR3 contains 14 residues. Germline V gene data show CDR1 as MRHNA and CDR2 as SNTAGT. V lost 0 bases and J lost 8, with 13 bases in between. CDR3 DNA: TGTGCCAGCAGTGACTCGATGCAGGGTGGAGGCTACACCTTC. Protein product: CASSDSMQGGGYTF.

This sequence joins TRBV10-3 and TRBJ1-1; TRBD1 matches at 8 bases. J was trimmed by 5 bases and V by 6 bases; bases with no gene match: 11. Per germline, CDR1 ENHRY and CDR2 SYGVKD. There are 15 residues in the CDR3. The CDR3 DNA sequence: TGTGCCATCAGGAACCCGGACAGGGAAACAACTGAAGCTTTCTTT. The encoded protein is CAIRNPDRETTEAFF.

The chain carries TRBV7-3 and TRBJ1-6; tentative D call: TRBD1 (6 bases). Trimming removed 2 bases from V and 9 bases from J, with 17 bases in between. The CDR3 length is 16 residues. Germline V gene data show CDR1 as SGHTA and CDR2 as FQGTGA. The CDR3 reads CASSLPLRGRGSPLHF. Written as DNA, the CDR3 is TGTGCCAGCAGCTTACCCCTCCGGGGCAGGGGTTCACCCCTCCACTTT.

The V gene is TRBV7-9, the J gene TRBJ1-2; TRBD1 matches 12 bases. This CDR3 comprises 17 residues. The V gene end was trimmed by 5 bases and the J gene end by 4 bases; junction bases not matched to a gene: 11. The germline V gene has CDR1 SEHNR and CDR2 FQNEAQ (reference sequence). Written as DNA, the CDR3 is TGTGCCAGCAGCAACTCCGGGACAGGGGGCCGCAGCTATGGCTACACCTTC. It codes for CASSNSGTGGRSYGYTF.

CDR3 sequence reads: CSVEGGVGRLKYNEQFF. As DNA, the CDR3 is TGCAGCGTTGAAGGAGGTGTTGGACGACTAAAATACAATGAGCAGTTCTTC. V is TRBV29-1 and J is TRBJ2-1, with D possibly TRBD2 on 5 matching bases. Germline-derived CDR1 and CDR2 are SQVTM and ANQGSEA. Trimming removed 1 base at V and 4 bases at J, with 20 bases between. The CDR3 extends over 17 amino acids.

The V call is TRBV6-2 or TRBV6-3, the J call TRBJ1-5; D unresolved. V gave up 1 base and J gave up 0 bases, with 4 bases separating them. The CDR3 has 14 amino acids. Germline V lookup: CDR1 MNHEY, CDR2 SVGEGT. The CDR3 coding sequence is TGTGCCAGCAGTTACTACAATAGCAATCAGCCCCAGCATTTT. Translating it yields CASSYYNSNQPQHF.

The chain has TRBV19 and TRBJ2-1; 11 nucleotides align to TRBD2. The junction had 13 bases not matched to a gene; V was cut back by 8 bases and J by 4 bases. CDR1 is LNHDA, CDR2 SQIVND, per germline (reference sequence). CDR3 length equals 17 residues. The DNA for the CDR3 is TGTGCCAGTCGACTAGCGGGACTAAGGTTTCCGTACAATGAGCAGTTCTTC. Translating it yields CASRLAGLRFPYNEQFF.

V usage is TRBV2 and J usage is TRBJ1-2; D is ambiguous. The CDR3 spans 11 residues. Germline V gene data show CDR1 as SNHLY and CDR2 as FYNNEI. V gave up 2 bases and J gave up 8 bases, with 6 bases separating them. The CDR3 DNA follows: TGTGCCAGCAGTGAAACTTACGGCTACACCTTC. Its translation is CASSETYGYTF.

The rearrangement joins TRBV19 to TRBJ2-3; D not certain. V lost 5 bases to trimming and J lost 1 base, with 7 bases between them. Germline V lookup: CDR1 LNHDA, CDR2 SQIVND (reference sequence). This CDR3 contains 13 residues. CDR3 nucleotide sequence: TGTGCCAGTAGTCAACGCCGCACAGATACGCAGTATTTT. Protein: CASSQRRTDTQYF.

CDR3 DNA sequence: TGTGCCACCAGTGAACCGGGGGCTGGGGATGAGCAGTTCTTC. This encodes CATSEPGAGDEQFF. The rearrangement uses TRBV24-1 and TRBJ2-1; D is perhaps TRBD1 or TRBD2 (6 bases each). V was cut by 4 bases and J by 8 bases, with 14 bases left in between. This CDR3 contains 14 residues. From germline, CDR1 is KGHDR and CDR2 SFDVKD.

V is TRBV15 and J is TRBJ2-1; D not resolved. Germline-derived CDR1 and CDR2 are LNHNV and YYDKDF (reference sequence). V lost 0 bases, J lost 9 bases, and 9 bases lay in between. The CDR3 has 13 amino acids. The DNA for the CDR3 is TGTGCCACCAGCAGAGATAGGTTCGGTGAGCAGTTCTTC. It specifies CATSRDRFGEQFF.

The CDR3: CASSLEGTGGSGANVLTF. CDR3 bases: TGTGCCAGCAGCTTAGAGGGGACAGGGGGGTCTGGGGCCAACGTCCTGACTTTC. The V call is TRBV7-8, the J call TRBJ2-6; 11 nucleotides match TRBD1. CDR3 length equals 18 residues. Per the germline V gene, CDR1 is SGHVS and CDR2 is FQNEAQ. V dropped 1 base and J dropped 1; count of bases not matched to a gene: 3.

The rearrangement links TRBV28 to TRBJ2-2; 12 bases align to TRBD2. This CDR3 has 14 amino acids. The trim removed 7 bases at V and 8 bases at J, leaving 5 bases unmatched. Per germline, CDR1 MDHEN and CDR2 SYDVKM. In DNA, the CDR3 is TGTGCCAGCACTCGGACTAGCGGGATGGGGGAGCTGTTTTTT. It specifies CASTRTSGMGELFF.

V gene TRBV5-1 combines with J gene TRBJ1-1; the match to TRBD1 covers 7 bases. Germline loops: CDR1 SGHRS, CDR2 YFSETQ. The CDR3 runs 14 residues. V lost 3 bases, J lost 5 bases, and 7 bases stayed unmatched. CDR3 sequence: CASSSHRGRTEAFF. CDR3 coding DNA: TGCGCCAGCAGCTCACACAGGGGAAGGACTGAAGCTTTCTTT.

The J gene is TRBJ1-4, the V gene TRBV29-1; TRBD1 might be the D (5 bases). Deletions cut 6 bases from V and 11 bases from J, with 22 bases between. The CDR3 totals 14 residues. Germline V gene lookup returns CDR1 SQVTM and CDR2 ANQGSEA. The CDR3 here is CSVPGPGRSSKLFF. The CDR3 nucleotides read TGCAGCGTCCCCGGGCCAGGGAGGAGCTCGAAACTGTTTTTT.

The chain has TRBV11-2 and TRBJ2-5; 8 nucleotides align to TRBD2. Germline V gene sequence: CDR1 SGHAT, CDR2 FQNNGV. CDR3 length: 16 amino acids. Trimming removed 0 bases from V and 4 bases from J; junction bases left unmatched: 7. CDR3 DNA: TGTGCCAGCAGCTTAGATCGGACTAGCAGTGGAGAGACCCAGTACTTC. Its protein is CASSLDRTSSGETQYF.

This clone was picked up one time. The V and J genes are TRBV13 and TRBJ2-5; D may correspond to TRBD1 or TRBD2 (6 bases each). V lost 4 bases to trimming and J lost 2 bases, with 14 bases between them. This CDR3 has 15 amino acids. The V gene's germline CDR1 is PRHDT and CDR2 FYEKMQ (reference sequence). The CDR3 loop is CASSSTTGRQETQYF. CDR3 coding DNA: TGTGCCAGCAGCTCAACAACAGGGAGGCAAGAGACCCAGTACTTC.